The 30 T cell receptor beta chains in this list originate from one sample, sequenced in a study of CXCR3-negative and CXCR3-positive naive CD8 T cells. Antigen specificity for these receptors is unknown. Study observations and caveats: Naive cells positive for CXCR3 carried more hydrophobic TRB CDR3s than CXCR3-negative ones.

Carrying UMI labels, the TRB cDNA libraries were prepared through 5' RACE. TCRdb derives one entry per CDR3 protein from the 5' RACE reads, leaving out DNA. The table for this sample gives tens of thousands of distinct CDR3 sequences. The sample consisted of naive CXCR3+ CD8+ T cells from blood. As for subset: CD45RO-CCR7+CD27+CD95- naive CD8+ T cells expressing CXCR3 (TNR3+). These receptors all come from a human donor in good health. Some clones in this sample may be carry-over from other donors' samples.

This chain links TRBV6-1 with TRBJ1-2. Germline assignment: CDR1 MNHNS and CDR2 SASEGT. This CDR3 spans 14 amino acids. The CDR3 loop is CASSETGIAYGYTF.

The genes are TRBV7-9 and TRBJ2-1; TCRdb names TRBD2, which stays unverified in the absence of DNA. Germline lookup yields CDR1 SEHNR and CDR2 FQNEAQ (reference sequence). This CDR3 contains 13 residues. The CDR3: CASSQGLGDEQFF. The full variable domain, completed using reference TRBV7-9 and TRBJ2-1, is DTGVSQNPRHKITKRGQNVTFRCDPISEHNRLYWYRQTLGQGPEFLTYFQNEAQLEKSRLLSDRFSAERPKGSFSTLEIQRTEQGDSAMYLCASSQGLGDEQFFGPGTRLTVL.

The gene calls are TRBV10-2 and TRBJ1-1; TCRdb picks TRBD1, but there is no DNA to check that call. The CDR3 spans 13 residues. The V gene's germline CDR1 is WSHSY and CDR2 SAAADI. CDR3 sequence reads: CASYGQGNTEAFF.

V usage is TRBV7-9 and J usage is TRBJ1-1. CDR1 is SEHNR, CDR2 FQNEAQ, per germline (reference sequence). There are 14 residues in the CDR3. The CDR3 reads CASSPPAVPTEAFF.

This CDR3 is CSVLKEDYGYTF. The chain employs TRBV29-1 and TRBJ1-2. Germline loops: CDR1 SQVTM, CDR2 ANQGSEA. CDR3 length: 12 amino acids.

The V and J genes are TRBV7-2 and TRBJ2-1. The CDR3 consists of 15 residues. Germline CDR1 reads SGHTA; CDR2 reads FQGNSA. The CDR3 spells CASSSVTSSYNEQFF. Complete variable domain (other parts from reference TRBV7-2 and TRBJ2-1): GAGVSQSPSNKVTEKGKDVELRCDPISGHTALYWYRQSLGQGLEFLIYFQGNSAPDKSGLPSDRFSAERTGGSVSTLTIQRTQQEDSAVYLCASSSVTSSYNEQFFGPGTRLTVL.

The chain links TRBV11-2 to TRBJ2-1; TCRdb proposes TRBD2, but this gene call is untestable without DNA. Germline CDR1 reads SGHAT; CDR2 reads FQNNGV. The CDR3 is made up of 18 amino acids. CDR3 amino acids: CASSFPFSRLAGDNEQFF.

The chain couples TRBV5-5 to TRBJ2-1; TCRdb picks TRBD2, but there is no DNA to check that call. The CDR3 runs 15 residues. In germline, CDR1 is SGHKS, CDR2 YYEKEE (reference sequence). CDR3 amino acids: CASSSDYGGYNEQFF.

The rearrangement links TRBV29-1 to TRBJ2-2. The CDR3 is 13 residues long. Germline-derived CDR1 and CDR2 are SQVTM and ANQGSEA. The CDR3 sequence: CSVALMNTGELFF.

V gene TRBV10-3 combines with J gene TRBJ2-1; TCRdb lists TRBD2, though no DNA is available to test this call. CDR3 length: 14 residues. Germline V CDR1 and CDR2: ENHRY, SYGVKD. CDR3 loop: CAISGLAGVNEQFF.

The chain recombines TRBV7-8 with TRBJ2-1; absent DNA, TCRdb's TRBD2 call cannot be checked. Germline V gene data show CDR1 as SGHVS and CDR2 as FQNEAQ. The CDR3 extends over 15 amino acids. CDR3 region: CASSLPPNNYNEQFF.

The CDR3 reads CSVEGQDSFNEQFF. This rearrangement joins TRBV29-1 to TRBJ2-1. The germline V gene has CDR1 SQVTM and CDR2 ANQGSEA. CDR3 size: 14 residues.

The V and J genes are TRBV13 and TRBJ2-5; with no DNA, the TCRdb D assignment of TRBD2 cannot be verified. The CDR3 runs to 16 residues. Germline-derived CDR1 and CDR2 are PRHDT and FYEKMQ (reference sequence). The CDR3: CASSIRLAGEVETQYF.

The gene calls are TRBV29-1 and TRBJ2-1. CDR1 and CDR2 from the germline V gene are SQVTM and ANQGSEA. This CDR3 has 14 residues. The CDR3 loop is CSVEVPSSYNEQFF.

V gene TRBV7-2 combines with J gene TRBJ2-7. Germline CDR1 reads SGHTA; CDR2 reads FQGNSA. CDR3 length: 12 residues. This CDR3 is CASSFGIHEQYF.

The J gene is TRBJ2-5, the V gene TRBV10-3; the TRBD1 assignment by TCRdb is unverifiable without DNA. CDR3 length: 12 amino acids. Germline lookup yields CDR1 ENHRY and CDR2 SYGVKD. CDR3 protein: CAISTGKETQYF.

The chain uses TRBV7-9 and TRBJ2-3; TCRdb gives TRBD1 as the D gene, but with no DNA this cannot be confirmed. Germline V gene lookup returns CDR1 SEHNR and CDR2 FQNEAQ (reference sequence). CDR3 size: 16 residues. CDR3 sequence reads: CASSFLTGGYTDTQYF.

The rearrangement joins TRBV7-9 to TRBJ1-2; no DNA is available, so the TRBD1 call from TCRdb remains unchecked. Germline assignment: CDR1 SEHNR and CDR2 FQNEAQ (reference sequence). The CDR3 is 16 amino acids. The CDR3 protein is CASSSPTGAKNYGYTF.

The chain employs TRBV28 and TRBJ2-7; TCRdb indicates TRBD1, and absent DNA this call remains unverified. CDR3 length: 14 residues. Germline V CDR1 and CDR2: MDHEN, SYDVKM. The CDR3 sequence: CASTQTGVSYEQYF.

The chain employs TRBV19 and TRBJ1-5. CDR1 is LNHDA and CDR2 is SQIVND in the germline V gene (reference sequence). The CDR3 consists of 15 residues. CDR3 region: CASSIVENSNQPQHF.

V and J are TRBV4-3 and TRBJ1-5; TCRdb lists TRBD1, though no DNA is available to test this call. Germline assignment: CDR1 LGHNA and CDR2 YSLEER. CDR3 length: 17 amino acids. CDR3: CASSQDRAGQGNQPQHF.

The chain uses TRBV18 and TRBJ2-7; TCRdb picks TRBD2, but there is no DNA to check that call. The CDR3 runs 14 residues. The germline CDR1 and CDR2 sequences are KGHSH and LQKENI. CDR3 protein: CASSHTAHPYEQYF.

CDR3 sequence: CATSRVGFTDTQYF. V usage is TRBV15 and J usage is TRBJ2-3. This CDR3 has 14 amino acids. Per the germline V gene, CDR1 is LNHNV and CDR2 is YYDKDF (reference sequence).

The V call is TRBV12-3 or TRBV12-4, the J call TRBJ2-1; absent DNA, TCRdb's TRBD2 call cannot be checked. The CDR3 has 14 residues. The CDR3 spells CASKAGGAYNEQFF.

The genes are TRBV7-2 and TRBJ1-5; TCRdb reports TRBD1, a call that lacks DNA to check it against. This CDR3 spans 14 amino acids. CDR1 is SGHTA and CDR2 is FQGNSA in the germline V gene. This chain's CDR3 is CASSRTGGGQPQHF.

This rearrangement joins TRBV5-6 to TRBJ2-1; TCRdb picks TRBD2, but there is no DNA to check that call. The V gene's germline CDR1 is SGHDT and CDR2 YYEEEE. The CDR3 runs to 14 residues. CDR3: CASSLRLAPNEQFF.

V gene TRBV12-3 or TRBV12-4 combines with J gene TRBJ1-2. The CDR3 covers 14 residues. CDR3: CASKTLTDYYGYTF.

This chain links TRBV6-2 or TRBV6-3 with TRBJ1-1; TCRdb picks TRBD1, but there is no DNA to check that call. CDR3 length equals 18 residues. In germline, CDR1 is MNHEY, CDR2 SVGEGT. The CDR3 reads CASSRVLQGPWRNTEAFF.

The CDR3 sequence is CASSWTGSAEAFF. V gene TRBV5-1 combines with J gene TRBJ1-1; lacking DNA, the TRBD1 call made by TCRdb goes unchecked. CDR3 size: 13 residues. Per the germline V gene, CDR1 is SGHRS and CDR2 is YFSETQ.

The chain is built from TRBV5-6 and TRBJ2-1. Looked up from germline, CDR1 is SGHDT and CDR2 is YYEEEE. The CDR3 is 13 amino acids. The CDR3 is CASSGGSYNEQFF.